One sample yielded the 17 T cell receptor beta chains listed below, sequenced in a study of T cell changes during pregnancy in multiple sclerosis (dated by TCRdb to about 2019). The library was made by the immunoSEQ multiplex PCR assay. As stored in TCRdb, this immuneACCESS dataset retains in-frame rearrangements with V and J assigned. A fraction of the clones does not appear; measured against another copy, unresolved V genes explain less than half of the discrepancy, and the remainder lacks a known reason. The sample table records more than 55,000 clones; approximately 91% of these occur just once. Jointly, the top ten make up approximately 1.2% of the sample. Source: peripheral blood, taken in the second trimester of pregnancy. All receptors come from a female donor with multiple sclerosis, enrolled in a pregnancy study.

In its sample, this clone was seen once. The CDR3 nucleotides are TGTGCCAGCGTGCGGGACAGGGGTAACGAGGGAGAGACCCAGTACTTC. It yields the protein CASVRDRGNEGETQYF. The chain combines TRBV18 with TRBJ2-5, with 10 positions matching TRBD1. The V and J ends lost 8 bases and 4 bases, in that order; junction bases with no gene match: 13. CDR1 KGHSH and CDR2 LQKENI come from the germline V gene. This CDR3 spans 16 amino acids.

The chain carries TRBV18 and TRBJ2-5, with 10 bases lining up with TRBD1. The CDR3 covers 14 residues. Trimming removed 6 bases from V and 9 bases from J; junction bases left unmatched: 10. Germline loops: CDR1 KGHSH, CDR2 LQKENI. In DNA form, the CDR3 reads TGTGCCAGCTCCCTCGGGACAGGGGACCGGGCCCAGTACTTC. Protein sequence: CASSLGTGDRAQYF.

This chain uses TRBV2 with TRBJ2-1; 9 nucleotides line up with TRBD2. This CDR3 has 15 residues. The junction had 12 bases not matched to a gene; V was cut back by 6 bases and J by 9 bases. From germline, CDR1 is SNHLY and CDR2 FYNNEI. DNA for the CDR3: TGTGCCAGCAGCCCCCGCGGGGGGGCCTTCCGTGAGCAGTTCTTC. Translating gives CASSPRGGAFREQFF.

The V call is TRBV7-2, the J call TRBJ1-3; unclear D gene. The CDR3 loop spans 13 amino acids. V dropped 5 bases and J dropped 6 bases, with 11 bases sitting between them. CDR1 is SGHTA, CDR2 FQGNSA, per germline. Written as DNA, the CDR3 is TGTGCCAGCAGCCTGGGCTTCGAAAACACCATATATTTT. Its protein product is CASSLGFENTIYF.

The rearrangement uses TRBV5-1 and TRBJ1-4; D is ambiguous. Germline V gives CDR1 SGHRS, CDR2 YFSETQ. The CDR3 length is 15 residues. The V end lost 2 bases, the J end lost 0 bases, and 8 bases lay between the germline ends. The CDR3, as DNA: TGCGCCAGCAGCTTTGCGGGAGCAACTAATGAAAAACTGTTTTTT. Residues: CASSFAGATNEKLFF.

The V call is TRBV14, the J call TRBJ2-3; TRBD2 might be the D (6 bases). Germline V gives CDR1 SGHDN, CDR2 FVKESK. V lost 1 base and J lost 2, with 10 bases in between. This CDR3 has 15 amino acids. For the CDR3, the DNA is TGTGCCAGCAGCCAAGGTAGCGGCTACACAGATACGCAGTATTTT. It translates to CASSQGSGYTDTQYF.

This clone was seen once. This chain joins TRBV6-5 and TRBJ2-2; maybe TRBD1 (6 bases). Germline lookup yields CDR1 MNHEY and CDR2 SVGAGI. The length of the CDR3 is 13 residues. The V end was cut by 4 bases, the J end by 6 bases, with 9 bases between. This CDR3 reads CASSLRGSGELFF. The CDR3 DNA reads as TGTGCCAGCAGTTTAAGGGGGTCCGGGGAGCTGTTTTTT.

This rearrangement joins TRBV5-6 to TRBJ1-3; 7 bases line up with TRBD1. The CDR3 has 14 residues. Germline loops: CDR1 SGHDT, CDR2 YYEEEE. V trimming: 5 bases; J trimming: 3 bases; junction bases outside the gene matches: 5. In DNA form, the CDR3 reads TGTGCCAGCAGGGAGACAGGGTTTGGAAACACCATATATTTT. Its protein is CASRETGFGNTIYF.

The chain recombines TRBV7-9 with TRBJ1-1, with a weak D call TRBD1 (5 bases). The CDR3 spans 13 residues. V was shortened by 5 bases and J by 5 bases, with 12 bases between the two germline ends. Germline assignment: CDR1 SEHNR and CDR2 FQNEAQ (reference sequence). CDR3 bases: TGTGCCAGCAGCCTGAAACAGGAGACTGAAGCTTTCTTT. As protein: CASSLKQETEAFF.

There are a few counts of this clone. This rearrangement joins TRBV28 to TRBJ2-3; 9 bases are shared with TRBD2. Germline trimming cut 8 bases from V and 1 base from J; bases unmatched to any gene: 7. CDR3 length: 15 residues. Germline V lookup: CDR1 MDHEN, CDR2 SYDVKM. DNA of the CDR3: TGTGCCAGCCCTCCCCGACTAGCGGGCACAGATACGCAGTATTTT. Its translation is CASPPRLAGTDTQYF.

The gene calls are TRBV27 and TRBJ2-3; TRBD1 matches at 9 bases. CDR3 length equals 15 residues. V was clipped by 4 bases and J by 1 base; unmatched bases: 3. CDR1 is MNHEY, CDR2 SMNVEV, per germline (reference sequence). The CDR3 DNA is TGTGCCAGCAGTTCGGACAGGGGACGCACAGATACGCAGTATTTT. Residues: CASSSDRGRTDTQYF.

The chain employs TRBV10-2 and TRBJ2-7, with TRBD2 matching 11 bases. The V and J ends lost 1 base and 3 bases, in that order; junction bases with no gene match: 5. Germline CDR1 WSHSY, CDR2 SAAADI. This CDR3 spans 16 amino acids. CDR3 region: CASSEWASGGNYEQYF. CDR3 in DNA: TGCGCCAGCAGTGAGTGGGCTAGCGGGGGGAACTACGAGCAGTACTTC.

V usage is TRBV5-5 and J usage is TRBJ1-1; D not resolved. This CDR3 has 14 residues. Trimming cost V 1 base and J 1 base, with 8 bases left between them. CDR1 and CDR2 from the germline V gene are SGHKS and YYEKEE (reference sequence). CDR3: CASSLTRQNTEAFF. For the CDR3, the DNA is TGTGCCAGCAGCTTGACCAGACAGAACACTGAAGCTTTCTTT.

The chain couples TRBV12-2 to TRBJ2-1; the DNA was not used to check the table's D call, TRBD2. TRBV12-2 is a pseudogene segment. The CDR3 spans 17 residues. The CDR3 DNA is TGTGCAAGTCGCTTAGTGGGACTAGCGGGGGTTTTTATGTGGCAGTTCTTC. Residues: CASRLVGLAGVFMWQFF.

This chain joins TRBV30 and TRBJ1-2; 10 nucleotides agree with TRBD1. The germline gives CDR1 GTSNPN, CDR2 SVGIG (reference sequence). V was pared by 3 bases and J by 4 bases, with 5 bases of the junction left unmatched. The CDR3 is made up of 14 amino acids. As DNA, the CDR3 is TGTGCCTGGAGCGCTCGGGACAGGGGCTATGGCTACACCTTC. The encoded protein is CAWSARDRGYGYTF.

Points on this clone: A much larger clone is a single base away; this may be a read error. The chain links TRBV6-1 to TRBJ2-3, with 14 bases fitting TRBD2. Per germline, CDR1 MNHNS and CDR2 SASEGT. This CDR3 spans 15 amino acids. J lost 4 bases, V lost 4 bases, and 1 base had no gene match. The CDR3: CASSGLAGGPDTQYF. Here the CDR3 DNA reads TGTGCCAGCAGTGGACTAGCGGGGGGGCCAGATACGCAGTATTTT.

The chain couples TRBV28 to TRBJ1-1, with a weak D call TRBD1 (5 bases). The CDR3 sequence is 13 residues long. V lost 7 bases and J lost 4, with 13 bases in between. Germline CDR1 reads MDHEN; CDR2 reads SYDVKM. The DNA for the CDR3 is TGTGCCAGCAAAGTTGACAGACGCACTGAAGCTTTCTTT. It encodes CASKVDRRTEAFF.